The 23 T cell receptor beta chains given below trace back to one sample, sequenced in a study of glioma-infiltrating T cells after dendritic cell vaccination. The time point: after dendritic cell vaccination, including at tumor progression/relapse. Generated by immunoSEQ multiplex PCR, the TCRdb table keeps only in-frame clones and is missing some. The table has under 130,000 clones, roughly 89% seen once; the top ten hold 2.7%. This specimen was blood, taken after dendritic cell vaccination. The origin of the receptors is a human donor with glioblastoma.

V is TRBV5-1 and J is TRBJ1-2; D might be TRBD1 (5 bases). V dropped 1 base and J dropped 6 bases, with 16 bases sitting between them. The CDR3 sequence is 15 residues long. Germline V gene sequence: CDR1 SGHRS, CDR2 YFSETQ. The CDR3 region has the DNA TGCGCCAGCAGCTTGACAGGCGTCACGTCGGATGGCTACACCTTC. Protein sequence: CASSLTGVTSDGYTF.

The rearrangement joins TRBV5-4 to TRBJ1-2; 9 bases fit TRBD1. CDR3 length equals 14 residues. CDR1 and CDR2 (germline): SGHNT, YYREEE (reference sequence). V shed 4 bases, J shed 6 bases, and the junction held 7 bases outside the gene matches. The CDR3 loop reads CASSPGGQGHGYTF. CDR3 nucleotide sequence: TGTGCCAGCAGCCCCGGGGGACAGGGCCATGGCTACACCTTC. The whole variable domain, remainder taken from reference TRBV5-4 and TRBJ1-2, is ETGVTQSPTHLIKTRGQQVTLRCSSQSGHNTVSWYQQALGQGPQFIFQYYREEENGRGNFPPRFSGLQFPNYSSELNVNALELDDSALYLCASSPGGQGHGYTFGSGTRLTVV.

The genes are TRBV20-1 and TRBJ2-7; the D gene is possibly TRBD2 (6 bases). Trimming removed 6 bases from V and 4 bases from J, with 10 bases in between. The CDR3 is 11 amino acids. The germline CDR1 and CDR2 sequences are DFQATT and SNEGSKA (reference sequence). Written as DNA, the CDR3 is TGCAGTGCGGAGGGTCGGTACGAGCAGTACTTC. It yields the protein CSAEGRYEQYF.

The chain combines TRBV9 with TRBJ1-2, with 9 bases fitting TRBD1. This CDR3 comprises 15 residues. The trim removed 0 bases at V and 4 bases at J, leaving 4 bases unmatched. Germline CDR1 SGDLS, CDR2 YYNGEE. CDR3 sequence (DNA): TGTGCCAGCAGCGTAGGGGACAGGGTGCCCTATGGCTACACCTTC. Residues: CASSVGDRVPYGYTF.

V and J are TRBV5-4 and TRBJ2-7; TRBD1 is a possible D gene (6 bases). This CDR3 is 12 amino acids long. Per germline, CDR1 SGHNT and CDR2 YYREEE (reference sequence). V lost 2 bases and J 6 bases, leaving 9 bases between the germline ends. This chain's CDR3 is CASSFGQFEQYF. CDR3 bases: TGTGCCAGCAGCTTCGGACAGTTCGAGCAGTACTTC. Using reference TRBV5-4 and TRBJ2-7 for the parts outside the CDR3, the full variable domain is ETGVTQSPTHLIKTRGQQVTLRCSSQSGHNTVSWYQQALGQGPQFIFQYYREEENGRGNFPPRFSGLQFPNYSSELNVNALELDDSALYLCASSFGQFEQYFGPGTRLTVT.

The chain joins TRBV10-3 to TRBJ2-1; tentative D call: TRBD2 (7 bases). The V end lost 3 bases, the J end lost 5 bases, and 17 bases lay between the germline ends. Germline V gene lookup returns CDR1 ENHRY and CDR2 SYGVKD. CDR3 size: 16 residues. The CDR3 region is CAISDRPGGGNNEQFF. For the CDR3, the DNA is TGTGCCATCAGTGATCGCCCGGGGGGCGGCAACAATGAGCAGTTCTTC.

This chain connects TRBV5-1 to TRBJ1-1; D gene uncertain. V was shortened by 3 bases and J by 1 base, with 10 bases between the two germline ends. Germline lookup yields CDR1 SGHRS and CDR2 YFSETQ. The CDR3 has 14 amino acids. The CDR3 nucleotides read TGCGCCAGCAGCTCCGGCGGTGGGAACACTGAAGCTTTCTTT. Translated, it gives CASSSGGGNTEAFF.

The chain employs TRBV27 and TRBJ2-1; 8 bases are a match to TRBD2. Germline V gives CDR1 MNHEY, CDR2 SMNVEV (reference sequence). Trimming cost V 0 bases and J 1 base; bases outside gene matches: 11. There are 19 residues in the CDR3. For the CDR3, the DNA is TGTGCCAGCAGTTTATCCCTCTTTTCGGGCGGGGGGTCCTACAATGAGCAGTTCTTC. This encodes CASSLSLFSGGGSYNEQFF.

The rearrangement joins TRBV5-1 to TRBJ1-3; D not certain. CDR3 length: 15 amino acids. Germline CDR1 is SGHRS and CDR2 is YFSETQ. Trimming pared 0 bases from V and 0 bases from J, leaving 7 bases between. The CDR3 here is CASSLGALSGNTIYF. CDR3 nucleotide sequence: TGCGCCAGCAGCTTGGGGGCACTCTCTGGAAACACCATATATTTT.

The chain uses TRBV19 and TRBJ1-5, with a possible D match to TRBD1 (5 bases). The length of the CDR3 is 15 residues. CDR1 LNHDA and CDR2 SQIVND come from the germline V gene (reference sequence). Trimming took 5 bases from V and 0 from J, leaving 11 bases between them. CDR3 bases: TGTGCCAGTAGTCAGATGACAGTTAGCAATCAGCCCCAGCATTTT. This sequence encodes CASSQMTVSNQPQHF. Using reference TRBV19 and TRBJ1-5 for the parts outside the CDR3, the full variable domain is DGGITQSPKYLFRKEGQNVTLSCEQNLNHDAMYWYRQDPGQGLRLIYYSQIVNDFQKGDIAEGYSVSREKKESFPLTVTSAQKNPTAFYLCASSQMTVSNQPQHFGDGTRLSIL.

This chain connects TRBV10-3 to TRBJ2-7, with unresolved D. The CDR3 runs to 13 residues. V lost 10 bases to trimming and J lost 3 bases, with 16 bases between them. The germline V gene has CDR1 ENHRY and CDR2 SYGVKD. The CDR3 loop is CATCFLASYEQYF. In nucleotides, the CDR3 is TGTGCCACCTGTTTTCTGGCTAGCTACGAGCAGTACTTC.

In its sample, this clone was seen once. This chain joins TRBV5-1 and TRBJ2-3; 9 bases map to TRBD2. Germline CDR1 SGHRS, CDR2 YFSETQ. This CDR3 has 18 amino acids. V shed 4 bases, J shed 2 bases, and the junction held 14 bases outside the gene matches. In DNA, the CDR3 is TGCGCCAGCAGCCTCGGAGGGGGCGGGGGGGCTAACACAGATACGCAGTATTTT. The encoded protein is CASSLGGGGGANTDTQYF. The whole variable domain, filled in from reference TRBV5-1 and TRBJ2-3, reads KAGVTQTPRYLIKTRGQQVTLSCSPISGHRSVSWYQQTPGQGLQFLFEYFSETQRNKGNFPGRFSGRQFSNSRSEMNVSTLELGDSALYLCASSLGGGGGANTDTQYFGPGTRLTVL.

Of note for this clone: Within the sample, other DNA sequences also encode this same CDR3. The chain uses TRBV28 and TRBJ2-5, with 8 positions matching TRBD1. With V trimmed by 9 bases and J by 1 base, 4 bases remained unmatched. CDR3 size: 13 residues. Germline V CDR1 and CDR2: MDHEN, SYDVKM. The CDR3 DNA is TGTGCCAGTAGGACAGGGACCCAAGAGACCCAGTACTTC. Encoded protein: CASRTGTQETQYF.

Only one count was recorded for this clone. This sequence joins TRBV7-9 and TRBJ1-1; 7 nucleotides match TRBD1. Germline V gene lookup returns CDR1 SEHNR and CDR2 FQNEAQ (reference sequence). V lost 8 bases, J lost 5 bases, and 8 bases stayed unmatched. The CDR3 consists of 13 residues. Here the CDR3 reads CASLPQGGTEAFF. Written as DNA, the CDR3 is TGTGCCAGCTTACCGCAGGGGGGAACTGAAGCTTTCTTT.

This rearrangement joins TRBV10-3 to TRBJ2-7; 7 bases map to TRBD1. The CDR3 totals 15 residues. Germline CDR1 and CDR2: ENHRY and SYGVKD. Trimming took 3 bases from V and 2 from J; bases not matched to a gene: 7. CDR3 protein: CAISEWSGGTYEQYF. The CDR3 region has the DNA TGTGCCATCAGTGAATGGTCAGGGGGAACCTACGAGCAGTACTTC.

The J gene is TRBJ2-5, the V gene TRBV7-2, with a weak D call TRBD2 (6 bases). The CDR3 consists of 15 residues. Trimming stripped 2 bases from V and 1 base from J, with 11 bases between. Germline V CDR1 and CDR2: SGHTA, FQGNSA. CDR3 region: CASSLWDSSQETQYF. In DNA form, the CDR3 reads TGTGCCAGCAGCTTATGGGACTCTTCCCAAGAGACCCAGTACTTC.

The V and J genes are TRBV6-1 and TRBJ1-6, with 7 bases fitting TRBD1. The trim removed 3 bases at V and 13 bases at J, leaving 3 bases unmatched. The germline V gene encodes CDR1 MNHNS and CDR2 SASEGT. The length of the CDR3 is 12 residues. Here the CDR3 DNA reads TGTGCCAGCAGTGATTCAGGGGGGCCCCTCCACTTT. It yields the protein CASSDSGGPLHF.

V gene TRBV6-5 combines with J gene TRBJ2-2; 9 bases agree with TRBD1. V shed 4 bases and J 3 bases; nucleotides not matched to a gene: 3. Germline assignment: CDR1 MNHEY and CDR2 SVGAGI. The CDR3 sequence is 15 residues long. This CDR3 is CASSLGQGYTGELFF. CDR3 sequence (DNA): TGTGCCAGCAGTTTGGGACAGGGTTACACCGGGGAGCTGTTTTTT.

The table lists this clone with a count of one. V and J are TRBV5-1 and TRBJ1-6, with 10 positions matching TRBD1. The trim removed 2 bases at V and 9 bases at J, leaving 8 bases unmatched. The length of the CDR3 is 16 residues. Germline V gene sequence: CDR1 SGHRS, CDR2 YFSETQ. CDR3 loop: CASSFGTGEGSSPLHF. For the CDR3, the DNA is TGCGCCAGCAGCTTCGGGACAGGGGAAGGAAGTTCACCCCTCCACTTT.

The CDR3 DNA follows: TGTGCCAGCTCACCAATTAATGTGGTCGGGAATGAGCAGTTCTTC. This translates into CASSPINVVGNEQFF. The rearrangement joins TRBV18 to TRBJ2-1; D gene uncertain. The CDR3 spans 15 residues. Deletions cut 2 bases from V and 7 bases from J, with 15 bases between. Germline values: CDR1 KGHSH, CDR2 LQKENI.

The chain uses TRBV7-3 and TRBJ2-1; 10 positions agree with TRBD1. Germline V CDR1 and CDR2: SGHTA, FQGTGA. This CDR3 is 16 amino acids long. Losses at the gene ends were 3 bases for V and 7 bases for J; bases not matched to a gene: 9. CDR3 amino acids: CASSFLTTGGLNEQFF. DNA for the CDR3: TGTGCCAGCAGCTTTTTGACGACAGGGGGCTTGAATGAGCAGTTCTTC. The full variable domain, with the rest looked up from reference TRBV7-3 and TRBJ2-1, is GAGVSQTPSNKVTEKGKYVELRCDPISGHTALYWYRQSLGQGPEFLIYFQGTGAADDSGLPNDRFFAVRPEGSVSTLKIQRTERGDSAVYLCASSFLTTGGLNEQFFGPGTRLTVL.

The rearrangement links TRBV5-4 to TRBJ2-3; TRBD2 agrees at 9 bases. After removal of 4 bases from V and 4 bases from J, the junction contained 4 bases not matched to a gene. Germline V lookup: CDR1 SGHNT, CDR2 YYREEE (reference sequence). CDR3 size: 14 residues. The CDR3 protein is CASSSSGSADTQYF. The CDR3 DNA is TGTGCCAGCAGCAGTAGCGGGAGCGCAGATACGCAGTATTTT.

The chain uses TRBV7-9 and TRBJ2-1; 9 bases align to TRBD1. After removal of 5 bases from V and 9 bases from J, the junction contained 8 bases not matched to a gene. This CDR3 contains 14 residues. Germline CDR1 reads SEHNR; CDR2 reads FQNEAQ (reference sequence). The CDR3 nucleotides read TGTGCCAGCAGCGTCTGGGACAGGGATGGTGAGCAGTTCTTC. Translated, it gives CASSVWDRDGEQFF.